The clone carrying this T cell receptor (beta chain) ranks as medium-sized. The entry originates in a study of circulating CD8 cells and anti-PD-1 response in melanoma. TCR libraries were prepared from approximately 15 ng of total RNA with the QIAseq Immune Repertoire TCR panel. TCRdb re-called the reads through MiXCR, storing one row per CDR3 protein. The sample contains about 500 distinct CDR3 sequences, over 5% of which appear only once. CDR3 length equals 12 residues. V was trimmed by 4 bases and J by 5 bases, leaving 8 bases between them. CDR1 SEHNR and CDR2 FQNEAQ come from the germline V gene (reference sequence). Four subsets defined by PD-1 and/or TIGIT were sorted from live CD3+CD8+TCRalphabeta+ cells.

J is TRBJ1-1 and V is TRBV7-9; D might be TRBD1 (5 bases). The TCR sequence derives from a human donor with melanoma. This material consisted of CD8+ T cells from PBMCs, taken at baseline or after one month of anti-PD-1 therapy (not recorded which). The CDR3 DNA reads TGTGCCAGCAGCTGGGGGAGGACTGAAGCTTTCTTT. Translated, it gives CASSWGRTEAFF.